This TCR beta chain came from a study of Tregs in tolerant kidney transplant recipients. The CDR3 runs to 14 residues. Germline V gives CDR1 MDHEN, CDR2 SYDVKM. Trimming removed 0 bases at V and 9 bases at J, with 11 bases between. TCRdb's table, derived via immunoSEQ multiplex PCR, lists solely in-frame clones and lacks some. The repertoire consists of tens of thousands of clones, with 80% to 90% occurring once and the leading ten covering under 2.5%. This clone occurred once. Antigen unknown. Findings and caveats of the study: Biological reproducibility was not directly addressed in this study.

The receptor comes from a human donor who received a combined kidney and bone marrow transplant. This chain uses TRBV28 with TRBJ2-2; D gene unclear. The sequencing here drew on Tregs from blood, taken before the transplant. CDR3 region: CASSLWAVTRELFF. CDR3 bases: TGTGCCAGCAGTTTATGGGCAGTTACCCGGGAGCTGTTTTTT.